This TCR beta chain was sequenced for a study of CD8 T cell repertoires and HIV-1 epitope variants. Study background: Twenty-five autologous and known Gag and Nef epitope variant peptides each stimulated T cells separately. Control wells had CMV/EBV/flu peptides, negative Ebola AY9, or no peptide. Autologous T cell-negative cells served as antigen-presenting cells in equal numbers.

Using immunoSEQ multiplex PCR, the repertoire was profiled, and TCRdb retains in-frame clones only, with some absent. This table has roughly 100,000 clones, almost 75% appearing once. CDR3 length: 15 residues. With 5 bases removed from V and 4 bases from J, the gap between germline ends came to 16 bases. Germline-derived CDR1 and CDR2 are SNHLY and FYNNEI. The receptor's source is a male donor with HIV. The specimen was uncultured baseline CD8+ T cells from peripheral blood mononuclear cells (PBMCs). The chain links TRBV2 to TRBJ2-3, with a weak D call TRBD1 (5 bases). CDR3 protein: CASSLRARRADTQYF. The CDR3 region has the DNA TGTGCCAGCAGTTTACGGGCCCGCAGGGCAGATACGCAGTATTTT.